This T cell receptor beta chain was recovered during a study of blood T cells in healthy people across ages. The CDR3 length is 13 residues. Germline assignment: CDR1 SGHTA and CDR2 FQGNSA. V was cut by 3 bases and J by 7 bases, with 9 bases left in between. This clonotype occurred a few times. Its antigen is not identified. Next came a second PCR, run for about 6 to 12 cycles, which used a sample-barcoded 5' primer along with a J-beta primer mix. Template switching added a 12-random-nucleotide identifier to every cDNA molecule. TCRdb fed the 5' RACE reads into MiXCR, producing one record per CDR3 protein. The sample includes 550,000 to 600,000 distinct CDR3 sequences, approximately 27% seen only once; the top ten take 18%. Study findings and constraints: Higher diversity, along with more naive CD4+ cells, distinguished long-lived donors from aged donors. It was found that TCR beta diversity correlated strongly with the percentage of naive T cells. Diversity figures based on one million T cells were deemed too low.

The chain employs TRBV7-2 and TRBJ1-4; D unclear. The specimen was blood. The TCR originated in a woman in her 70s in good health. In DNA, the CDR3 is TGTGCCAGCAGCTTTAGCTCCATTGAAAAACTGTTTTTT. As protein: CASSFSSIEKLFF.